Listed below are T cell receptor beta chains from one sample, sequenced in a study of T cells after somatic rescue of genetic block. Only in-frame clones appear in the TCRdb table, and some are missing; sequencing was by immunoSEQ multiplex PCR. This sample has approximately 100,000 clones, with just under 90% found just once. The material sequenced was peripheral blood mononuclear cells (PBMCs). These receptor sequences come from a woman aged 18-30 years. Both conserved end residues are part of each CDR3. Each record gives: V gene, CDR3 protein.

V gene: TRBV30; CDR3 protein: CALRMRDVTNEKLFF
V gene: TRBV7-9; CDR3 protein: CASSAGTLNPDTQYF
V gene: TRBV27; CDR3 protein: CASSFRGNYGYTF
V gene: TRBV4-3; CDR3 protein: CASSQGPISAYGYTF
V gene: TRBV9; CDR3 protein: CASSNWNTEAFF
V gene: TRBV2; CDR3 protein: CASSTGQEGKGALQPQHF
V gene: TRBV30; CDR3 protein: CAWSLGQSGTYEQYF
V gene: TRBV27; CDR3 protein: CASGNNRDRTNEKLFF
V gene: TRBV28; CDR3 protein: CASRPIQGNNQPQHF
V gene: TRBV18; CDR3 protein: CASSALGTGELFF
V gene: TRBV19; CDR3 protein: CASRLAGETQYF
V gene: TRBV30; CDR3 protein: CAWRARGGSGANVLTF
V gene: TRBV7-6; CDR3 protein: CASSLAGEAGYTF
V gene: TRBV30; CDR3 protein: CAWSRGGADEKLFF
V gene: TRBV11-3; CDR3 protein: CASSWGTGSGNTIYF
V gene: TRBV5-1; CDR3 protein: CASSLGLIMNTEAFF
V gene: TRBV5-4; CDR3 protein: CASSFAGGRQETQYF
V gene: TRBV19; CDR3 protein: CASSSRLSGNTIYF
V gene: TRBV27; CDR3 protein: CASSHKTPFGETQYF
V gene: TRBV27; CDR3 protein: CATRTGNQPQHF
V gene: TRBV28; CDR3 protein: CASSLMGQMLSGYTF
V gene: TRBV5-1; CDR3 protein: CASSLDRPTDTQYF
V gene: TRBV28; CDR3 protein: CASSTLGAGVSADTQYF
V gene: TRBV7-9; CDR3 protein: CASSLGSLGNTEAFF
V gene: TRBV19; CDR3 protein: CASSGLAGSNEQFF
V gene: TRBV18; CDR3 protein: CASSPDSRETQYF
V gene: TRBV28; CDR3 protein: CASSFLRAPYEQYF
V gene: TRBV29-1; CDR3 protein: CSGEGTSGRLGTQYF
V gene: TRBV28; CDR3 protein: CASSSPRTGGAYEQYF
V gene: TRBV11-2; CDR3 protein: CASSLDLLGSGNYGYTF
V gene: TRBV7-9; CDR3 protein: CASSQGGSGTDTQYF
V gene: TRBV29-1; CDR3 protein: CSVASAAVVGAYEQYF
V gene: TRBV30; CDR3 protein: CAWRAGTSGALYNEQFF
V gene: TRBV6-5; CDR3 protein: CASLRAQGYNEQFF
V gene: TRBV2; CDR3 protein: CASRGGYYGYTF
V gene: TRBV6-1; CDR3 protein: CASSQREGPNEQFF
V gene: TRBV5-1; CDR3 protein: CASSLSRWLPVTPGGYTF
V gene: TRBV18; CDR3 protein: CASSPWGPSNGYTF
V gene: TRBV5-6; CDR3 protein: CASGALAEVAGETQYF
V gene: TRBV4-2; CDR3 protein: CASSQVGGLAGPTDTQYF
V gene: TRBV27; CDR3 protein: CASSRQTGDTEAFF